What follows are 28 T cell receptor beta chains derived from one specimen sequenced in a study of low-dose radiotherapy and immunotherapy resistance in tumors. Time point noted: before trial treatment. With a V-primer adapter and a constant-region primer, TCRs were amplified for 20 to 25 PCR cycles. TCRdb called the reads again in MiXCR, with one record for every CDR3 protein. The repertoire holds tens of thousands of distinct CDR3 sequences, with about 10% as singletons. The sequencing used PBMCs, collected before treatment. Source of these receptors: a female donor with ovarian cancer.

This clonotype occurred a few times. With a far larger clone one base away, a read error is the likely cause. The genes are TRBV25-1 and TRBJ2-1; D is unresolved. The germline V gene has CDR1 MGHDK and CDR2 SYGVNS. The CDR3 is made up of 13 amino acids. The germline V and J ends were trimmed by 3 bases and 2 bases, with 5 bases remaining between them. CDR3 amino acids: CASSEYTYNEQFF. Here the CDR3 DNA reads TGTGCCAGCAGTGAGTACACCTACAATGAGCAGTTCTTC.

The chain combines TRBV28 with TRBJ1-2, with a tentative D call TRBD1 (6 bases). There are 15 residues in the CDR3. V was shortened by 8 bases and J by 2 bases, with 18 bases between the two germline ends. Germline-derived CDR1 and CDR2 are MDHEN and SYDVKM. The CDR3 coding sequence is TGTGCCAGCCTTCTGGGGGGCAGTCGAAACTATGGCTACACCTTC. It codes for CASLLGGSRNYGYTF.

Of note for this clonotype: A read error is likely here: a far larger clone is one base away. The gene calls are TRBV28 and TRBJ2-7, with 9 bases lining up with TRBD2. With 5 bases clipped from V and 7 bases from J, the junction kept 9 bases outside the gene matches. Germline CDR1 is MDHEN and CDR2 is SYDVKM. The CDR3 has 14 residues. Here the CDR3 DNA reads TGTGCCAGCAGTCCGGCGGGGGGGGGTCATGAGCAGTACTTC. It is translated as CASSPAGGGHEQYF.

The gene calls are TRBV7-2 and TRBJ1-4; D not resolved. Trimming removed 4 bases at V and 12 bases at J, with 15 bases between. The CDR3 length is 13 residues. Looked up from germline, CDR1 is SGHTA and CDR2 is FQGNSA. CDR3 in amino acids: CASSSDLHRELFF. CDR3 nucleotide sequence: TGTGCCAGCAGCTCGGACTTACACCGGGAACTGTTTTTT.

This clonotype was seen ten or more times. The J gene is TRBJ2-5, the V gene TRBV29-1; D perhaps matches TRBD1 (6 bases). Germline V gives CDR1 SQVTM, CDR2 ANQGSEA. The CDR3 spans 13 residues. Trimming took off 7 bases at V and 4 bases at J, with 16 bases between the two ends. The CDR3 sequence is CSAGQLLGETQYF. The CDR3 region has the DNA TGCAGCGCCGGACAGCTCCTGGGAGAGACCCAGTACTTC.

This clonotype appeared once. It differs at one base from a far larger clone, so likely a read error. The V call is TRBV5-6, the J call TRBJ1-1; unclear D gene. The CDR3 has 11 residues. Germline assignment: CDR1 SGHDT and CDR2 YYEEEE. Here the CDR3 reads CDSSFTTEAFF. CDR3 DNA: TGTGACAGCAGCTTTACCACTGAAGCTTTCTTT.

This clonotype was seen a single time. This chain uses TRBV6-5 with TRBJ2-7; 10 nucleotides agree with TRBD1. Germline-derived CDR1 and CDR2 are MNHEY and SVGAGI. The CDR3 length is 15 residues. The V gene end was trimmed by 2 bases and the J gene end by 5 bases; junction bases not matched to a gene: 6. DNA for the CDR3: TGTGCCAGCAGTTACGCCCCGGGACAGGGGAACGAGCAGTACTTC. This gives the protein CASSYAPGQGNEQYF.

In its sample, this clonotype was seen many times. The CDR3 is CASSLEYNEQFF. The CDR3 DNA reads as TGTGCCAGCAGTTTGGAGTACAATGAGCAGTTCTTC. The chain has TRBV28 and TRBJ2-1; no clear D gene. The germline V gene has CDR1 MDHEN and CDR2 SYDVKM. The CDR3 totals 12 residues. V was shortened by 3 bases and J by 4 bases, with 4 bases between the two germline ends.

This clonotype was counted many times. The V call is TRBV5-4, the J call TRBJ2-5; 7 bases align to TRBD1. Per the germline V gene, CDR1 is SGHNT and CDR2 is YYREEE (reference sequence). V trimming: 4 bases; J trimming: 1 base; junction bases outside the gene matches: 4. The CDR3 sequence is 14 residues long. The CDR3 DNA is TGTGCCAGCAGCCCGGCAGGGGGCCAAGAGACCCAGTACTTC. Translation: CASSPAGGQETQYF.

The table lists this clonotype with many counts. CDR3 nucleotides: TGTGCCAGCAATCTAGCGGGAGTCCAGCGCAATGAGCAGTTCTTC. Its translation: CASNLAGVQRNEQFF. The chain recombines TRBV12-3 or TRBV12-4 with TRBJ2-1, with 10 positions matching TRBD2. V dropped 7 bases and J dropped 6; count of bases not matched to a gene: 9. The CDR3 spans 15 residues.

Worth noting for this clonotype: A far larger clone differs by one base, so this is likely a read error. This chain links TRBV7-2 with TRBJ2-5; no clear D. Germline V gene data show CDR1 as SGHTA and CDR2 as FQGNSA. The CDR3 is made up of 13 amino acids. V lost 3 bases, J lost 9 bases, and 14 bases lay in between. DNA for the CDR3: TGTGCCAGCAGCTTGGTCCAGGATGGGTCCCAGTACTTC. Its translation is CASSLVQDGSQYF.

This clonotype was observed at least ten times. The V and J genes are TRBV5-1 and TRBJ1-5; weak D call: TRBD1 (6 bases). The CDR3 is 16 amino acids. CDR1 SGHRS and CDR2 YFSETQ come from the germline V gene. The V end lost 4 bases, the J end lost 2 bases, and 16 bases lay between the germline ends. CDR3 nucleotides: TGCGCCAGCAGCCCTGGATGGGAGGGGGGCAATCAGCCCCAGCATTTT. Translation: CASSPGWEGGNQPQHF.

This clonotype has at least ten counts. The chain is built from TRBV2 and TRBJ2-7; 11 bases fit TRBD1. The CDR3 totals 15 residues. J was trimmed by 6 bases and V by 6 bases; bases with no gene match: 10. Per germline, CDR1 SNHLY and CDR2 FYNNEI. The CDR3 DNA sequence: TGTGCCAGCAGAGCACCCGGGACAGGGGGGGTCGAGCAGTACTTC. Translation: CASRAPGTGGVEQYF.

This clonotype has a count of ten or more. The chain is built from TRBV25-1 and TRBJ1-5; tentatively, D is TRBD1 (5 bases). V lost 5 bases to trimming and J lost 2 bases, with 13 bases between them. CDR1 is MGHDK and CDR2 is SYGVNS in the germline V gene. The CDR3 contains 15 residues. The CDR3 is CASSPRGVGNQPQHF. The CDR3, as DNA: TGTGCCAGCAGTCCCCGGGGCGTGGGCAATCAGCCCCAGCATTTT.

This clonotype occurred many times. The rearrangement uses TRBV5-1 and TRBJ2-1; 10 bases agree with TRBD1. CDR1 is SGHRS, CDR2 YFSETQ, per germline. The CDR3 has 17 residues. The V segment lost 0 bases and the J segment 3 bases; nucleotides outside the gene matches: 6. DNA for the CDR3: TGCGCCAGCAGCTTGGGGACAGGGGGGCCCGTCTACAATGAGCAGTTCTTC. It encodes CASSLGTGGPVYNEQFF.

This clonotype was observed many times. The V and J genes are TRBV2 and TRBJ2-2; TRBD1 aligns across 7 bases. With 5 bases clipped from V and 5 bases from J, the junction kept 5 bases outside the gene matches. This CDR3 has 14 amino acids. CDR1 is SNHLY, CDR2 FYNNEI, per germline. CDR3 coding DNA: TGTGCCAGCAGTAGGGGGCAGGAAACCGGGGAGCTGTTTTTT. Its translation is CASSRGQETGELFF.

This clonotype was seen at least ten times. The rearrangement joins TRBV6-6 to TRBJ2-7; D is possibly TRBD1 or TRBD2 (6 bases each). The CDR3 runs 13 residues. V gave up 6 bases and J gave up 7 bases, with 16 bases separating them. Per germline, CDR1 MNHNY and CDR2 SVGAGI (reference sequence). CDR3 sequence reads: CASSPRGAGEQYF. CDR3 in DNA: TGTGCCAGCAGCCCGAGGGGGGCGGGTGAGCAGTACTTC.

The V call is TRBV18, the J call TRBJ2-4; 8 bases map to TRBD2. CDR3 length: 15 amino acids. Germline V lookup: CDR1 KGHSH, CDR2 LQKENI. The ends lost 2 bases at V and 7 bases at J; junction bases unmatched: 7. In DNA form, the CDR3 reads TGTGCCAGCTCACCAGCCCTAGCGGGTGTGAACATTCAGTACTTC. Its translation is CASSPALAGVNIQYF.

There are many counts of this clonotype. The CDR3 sequence: CASSANGGDTQYF. DNA of the CDR3: TGTGCCAGCAGCGCTAATGGCGGAGATACGCAGTATTTT. V gene TRBV11-2 combines with J gene TRBJ2-3; D gene unclear. Between the trimmed V and J ends, which lost 5 bases and 5 bases, there was a span of 11 bases. CDR1 SGHAT and CDR2 FQNNGV come from the germline V gene. The CDR3 consists of 13 residues.

This chain uses TRBV4-3 with TRBJ2-5; tentative D call: TRBD1 (5 bases). This CDR3 comprises 15 residues. Germline V CDR1 and CDR2: LGHNA, YSLEER. Trimming cost V 1 base and J 2 bases, with 11 bases left between them. In nucleotides, the CDR3 is TGCGCCAGCAGCCAAGGGGTCAGGGTGCAAGAGACCCAGTACTTC. Protein product: CASSQGVRVQETQYF.

This clonotype was seen ten or more times. J is TRBJ1-5 and V is TRBV19; 7 bases are a match to TRBD1. Germline V gene sequence: CDR1 LNHDA, CDR2 SQIVND (reference sequence). This CDR3 has 15 amino acids. The trim removed 1 base at V and 3 bases at J, leaving 3 bases unmatched. This CDR3 is CASSIVGQVNQPQHF. As DNA, the CDR3 is TGTGCCAGTAGTATAGTAGGACAGGTCAATCAGCCCCAGCATTTT.

Points on this clonotype: A far larger clone is just one base off, so this is likely a read error. The chain combines TRBV14 with TRBJ2-1, with no clear D. Between the trimmed V and J ends, which lost 1 base and 5 bases, there was a span of 6 bases. Per the germline V gene, CDR1 is SGHDN and CDR2 is FVKESK. CDR3 length equals 13 residues. The CDR3 loop reads CASSQGQHNEQFF. The CDR3 DNA follows: TGTGCCAGCAGCCAAGGGCAGCACAATGAGCAGTTCTTC.

The table lists this clonotype with many counts. V is TRBV7-2 and J is TRBJ2-4; tentative D call: TRBD2 (6 bases). In germline, CDR1 is SGHTA, CDR2 FQGNSA. The ends were cut back, 1 base at V and 8 bases at J, with 9 bases in the middle. The CDR3 runs 13 residues. CDR3 protein: CASSLGWGDIQYF. For the CDR3, the DNA is TGTGCCAGCAGCTTAGGGTGGGGGGACATTCAGTACTTC.

This clonotype was observed many times. The V and J genes are TRBV18 and TRBJ2-2; D gene uncertain. There are 14 residues in the CDR3. V lost 3 bases and J 6 bases, leaving 11 bases between the germline ends. Per germline, CDR1 KGHSH and CDR2 LQKENI. In DNA, the CDR3 is TGTGCCAGCTCACCCCCAGCTGGGGCCGGGGAGCTGTTTTTT. Translated, it gives CASSPPAGAGELFF.

This clonotype was counted ten times or more. The chain recombines TRBV9 with TRBJ2-6; TRBD1 aligns across 7 bases. V gave up 4 bases and J gave up 2 bases; unmatched junction bases: 6. Germline V gene sequence: CDR1 SGDLS, CDR2 YYNGEE. The CDR3 covers 16 residues. CDR3 in DNA: TGTGCCAGCAGCCGCGGAACAGGGGCTGGGGCCAACGTCCTGACTTTC. Encoded protein: CASSRGTGAGANVLTF.

This clonotype has ten or more counts. The chain links TRBV14 to TRBJ1-1; 7 bases are shared with TRBD1. Germline V gives CDR1 SGHDN, CDR2 FVKESK. Trimming removed 4 bases from V and 6 bases from J; junction bases left unmatched: 5. This CDR3 has 13 amino acids. The CDR3 nucleotides read TGTGCCAGCAGCCTGACCAGGGGGGCTGAAGCTTTCTTT. Amino acid sequence: CASSLTRGAEAFF.

This clonotype has a count of ten or more. The DNA for the CDR3 is TGTGCCAGCAGCTTTCATAGGACACTCGATTTCTCTGGGGCCAACGTCCTGACTTTC. As protein: CASSFHRTLDFSGANVLTF. The chain uses TRBV7-3 and TRBJ2-6; TRBD1 is a possible D gene (5 bases). There are 19 residues in the CDR3. With 3 bases removed from V and 0 bases from J, the gap between germline ends came to 18 bases. CDR1 is SGHTA and CDR2 is FQGTGA in the germline V gene. The full variable domain, in which reference TRBV7-3 and TRBJ2-6 provide the parts outside the CDR3, is GAGVSQTPSNKVTEKGKYVELRCDPISGHTALYWYRQSLGQGPEFLIYFQGTGAADDSGLPNDRFFAVRPEGSVSTLKIQRTERGDSAVYLCASSFHRTLDFSGANVLTFGAGSRLTVL.

With regard to this clonotype: A read error is likely here: a far larger clone is one base away. The chain recombines TRBV26 with TRBJ2-1. TRBV26 is a pseudogene. This CDR3 contains 15 residues. The CDR3 sequence is CASSASGVSSYEQFF. In DNA form, the CDR3 reads TGTGCCAGCAGTGCCTCTGGGGTGAGCTCCTACGAGCAGTTCTTC.